Below are 20 T cell receptor beta chains sequenced from a single sample in a study of blood T cell repertoires in COVID-19. The protocol was immunoSEQ multiplex PCR, while the TCRdb copy is restricted to in-frame clones and leaves out a portion. The table records approximately 120,000 clones, roughly four fifths of them present only once. Sequenced: PBMCs or T cells enriched from blood (not recorded which). The receptors were sampled from a man aged 25-45 years who had recovered from COVID-19.

V gene TRBV20-1 combines with J gene TRBJ2-7; the D is unclear. Germline loops: CDR1 DFQATT, CDR2 SNEGSKA (reference sequence). Trimming pared 0 bases from V and 3 bases from J, leaving 3 bases between. The CDR3 has 11 amino acids. In DNA form, the CDR3 reads TGCAGTGCTAGAGATAACTACGAGCAGTACTTC. This codes for CSARDNYEQYF.

The V call is TRBV4-1, the J call TRBJ2-3; 13 positions match TRBD2. V lost 3 bases to trimming and J lost 1 base; unmatched junction nucleotides: 10. In germline, CDR1 is MGHRA, CDR2 YSYEKL. The CDR3 covers 19 residues. The CDR3 coding sequence is TGCGCCAGCAGCCACCAGGGACTAGCGGGGCCACCTCGCACAGATACGCAGTATTTT. Its translation is CASSHQGLAGPPRTDTQYF.

This clone occurred once. The chain is built from TRBV7-9 and TRBJ2-7, with 8 bases fitting TRBD2. CDR3 size: 15 residues. Unmatched junction bases numbered 9, after V lost 5 bases and J lost 3 bases. Germline CDR1 is SEHNR and CDR2 is FQNEAQ (reference sequence). CDR3 DNA: TGTGCCAGCAGCGTAACTAGCGGAGAGTTCTACGAGCAGTACTTC. Translated: CASSVTSGEFYEQYF. Based on the CDR3 plus reference TRBV7-9 and TRBJ2-7, the full variable domain is DTGVSQNPRHKITKRGQNVTFRCDPISEHNRLYWYRQTLGQGPEFLTYFQNEAQLEKSRLLSDRFSAERPKGSFSTLEIQRTEQGDSAMYLCASSVTSGEFYEQYFGPGTRLTVT.

This clone has just a few counts. The chain links TRBV18 to TRBJ2-1, with D maybe TRBD2 (6 bases). With 6 bases removed from V and 4 bases from J, the gap between germline ends came to 13 bases. The CDR3 extends over 14 amino acids. Germline loops: CDR1 KGHSH, CDR2 LQKENI. Written as DNA, the CDR3 is TGTGCCAGCTCTGGGGGGAGTTATTACAATGAGCAGTTCTTC. As protein: CASSGGSYYNEQFF. Using reference TRBV18 and TRBJ2-1 for the parts outside the CDR3, the full variable domain is NAGVMQNPRHLVRRRGQEARLRCSPMKGHSHVYWYRQLPEEGLKFMVYLQKENIIDESGMPKERFSAEFPKEGPSILRIQQVVRGDSAAYFCASSGGSYYNEQFFGPGTRLTVL.

The J gene is TRBJ2-7, the V gene TRBV19; 8 nucleotides agree with TRBD1. The junction had 6 bases not matched to a gene; V was cut back by 5 bases and J by 0 bases. This CDR3 is 15 amino acids long. From germline, CDR1 is LNHDA and CDR2 SQIVND (reference sequence). The CDR3 nucleotides are TGTGCCAGTAGTCCGGGACAGGCGAGCTCCTACGAGCAGTACTTC. Translating gives CASSPGQASSYEQYF.

The chain recombines TRBV5-8 with TRBJ1-1; D remains unclear. Germline CDR1 and CDR2: SGHTS and YDEGEE. V was shortened by 0 bases and J by 2 bases, with 17 bases between the two germline ends. This CDR3 contains 17 residues. The CDR3 sequence: CASSLVLTWTANTEAFF. Written as DNA, the CDR3 is TGTGCCAGCAGCTTGGTTTTGACTTGGACTGCAAACACTGAAGCTTTCTTT.

The V and J genes are TRBV2 and TRBJ2-7; D remains ambiguous. Looked up from germline, CDR1 is SNHLY and CDR2 is FYNNEI. The CDR3 length is 10 residues. Trimming took 7 bases from V and 3 from J, leaving 4 bases between them. CDR3 bases: TGTGCCAGCAACGGCTACGAGCAGTACTTC. Protein product: CASNGYEQYF.

The V gene is TRBV27, the J gene TRBJ1-4; weak D call: TRBD1 (5 bases). The V end lost 2 bases, the J end lost 8 bases, and 21 bases lay between the germline ends. Germline CDR1 reads MNHEY; CDR2 reads SMNVEV (reference sequence). The length of the CDR3 is 17 residues. The CDR3 region is CASSLLPGGLRGEKLFF. The CDR3 DNA reads TGTGCCAGCAGTTTACTGCCGGGGGGGTTGAGGGGAGAAAAACTGTTTTTT.

The chain uses TRBV2 and TRBJ2-5; the match to TRBD1 covers 7 bases. Germline CDR1 and CDR2: SNHLY and FYNNEI. This CDR3 region has 16 residues. J gave up 1 base and V 6 bases, and 11 bases lay outside the gene matches. The CDR3 nucleotides read TGTGCCAGCAGAGTAGACAGGGCGAGGGTCCAAGAGACCCAGTACTTC. Its translation: CASRVDRARVQETQYF. Using reference TRBV2 and TRBJ2-5 for the parts outside the CDR3, the full variable domain is EPEVTQTPSHQVTQMGQEVILRCVPISNHLYFYWYRQILGQKVEFLVSFYNNEISEKSEIFDDQFSVERPDGSNFTLKIRSTKLEDSAMYFCASRVDRARVQETQYFGPGTRLLVL.

V and J are TRBV28 and TRBJ2-7, with TRBD2 matching over 7 bases. Germline-derived CDR1 and CDR2 are MDHEN and SYDVKM. V gave up 7 bases and J gave up 4 bases; unmatched junction bases: 16. The CDR3 covers 16 residues. CDR3 protein: CASNPTSLAEGYEQYF. CDR3 sequence (DNA): TGTGCCAGCAATCCGACTAGCTTGGCGGAGGGATACGAGCAGTACTTC.

A few counts support this clone. The chain is built from TRBV7-6 and TRBJ2-6; the D gene is possibly TRBD1 (6 bases). Trimming left V 2 bases short and J 3 bases short, with 17 bases between. The germline CDR1 and CDR2 sequences are SGHVS and FNYEAQ. The CDR3 totals 18 residues. The CDR3 loop is CASSLSLRGRDGANVLTF. The CDR3 coding sequence is TGTGCCAGCAGCTTATCACTTAGGGGGAGAGATGGGGCCAACGTCCTGACTTTC.

The chain couples TRBV6-1 to TRBJ1-1; D gene uncertain. The ends were cut back, 4 bases at V and 1 base at J, with 16 bases in the middle. Germline lookup yields CDR1 MNHNS and CDR2 SASEGT. The CDR3 consists of 16 residues. DNA for the CDR3: TGTGCCAGCAGTGTTACGCGACACCGGTCGAACACTGAAGCTTTCTTT. It specifies CASSVTRHRSNTEAFF.

The chain has TRBV12-5 and TRBJ1-1; D perhaps matches TRBD1 (6 bases). The CDR3 length is 15 residues. Germline V gene sequence: CDR1 LGHNT, CDR2 FRNRAP. The ends were cut back, 2 bases at V and 1 base at J, with 11 bases in the middle. The CDR3 nucleotides are TGTGCTAGTGGTTTGAACGGACAGCCGAACACTGAAGCTTTCTTT. Translating gives CASGLNGQPNTEAFF. The complete variable domain, with remaining parts taken from reference TRBV12-5 and TRBJ1-1, reads DARVTQTPRHKVTEMGQEVTMRCQPILGHNTVFWYRQTMMQGLELLAYFRNRAPLDDSGMPKDRFSAEMPDATLATLKIQPSEPRDSAVYFCASGLNGQPNTEAFFGQGTRLTVV.

The chain carries TRBV9 and TRBJ2-7, with D perhaps TRBD1 (6 bases). Germline assignment: CDR1 SGDLS and CDR2 YYNGEE. This CDR3 is 12 amino acids long. The ends were cut back, 4 bases at V and 6 bases at J, with 11 bases in the middle. CDR3 sequence: CASSQGGSEQYF. CDR3 sequence (DNA): TGTGCCAGCAGCCAAGGGGGTTCCGAGCAGTACTTC.

V gene TRBV10-1 combines with J gene TRBJ2-7; no reliable D call. The germline gives CDR1 WNHNN, CDR2 SYGVQD (reference sequence). This CDR3 comprises 14 residues. V was shortened by 2 bases and J by 7 bases, with 15 bases between the two germline ends. The DNA for the CDR3 is TGCGCCAGCAGTGAGGCAACGGAGCCAATGGAGCAGTACTTC. This codes for CASSEATEPMEQYF.

This chain joins TRBV2 and TRBJ2-1; a possible D gene is TRBD2 (5 bases). The CDR3 spans 15 residues. V gave up 2 bases and J gave up 7 bases, with 15 bases separating them. The germline gives CDR1 SNHLY, CDR2 FYNNEI. The CDR3 here is CASSEQPSTGNEQFF. The CDR3 coding sequence is TGTGCCAGCAGTGAACAGCCATCTACGGGGAATGAGCAGTTCTTC.

The V gene is TRBV5-4, the J gene TRBJ2-1, with 7 bases that match TRBD2. The CDR3 is 17 residues long. The V segment lost 2 bases and the J segment 0 bases; nucleotides outside the gene matches: 8. Germline V gives CDR1 SGHNT, CDR2 YYREEE (reference sequence). The DNA of the CDR3 is TGTGCCAGCAGCTTTGGCCCTAGCGGAAGCTCCTACAATGAGCAGTTCTTC. Translation gives CASSFGPSGSSYNEQFF. Using reference TRBV5-4 and TRBJ2-1 for the parts outside the CDR3, the full variable domain is ETGVTQSPTHLIKTRGQQVTLRCSSQSGHNTVSWYQQALGQGPQFIFQYYREEENGRGNFPPRFSGLQFPNYSSELNVNALELDDSALYLCASSFGPSGSSYNEQFFGPGTRLTVL.

The V gene is TRBV7-9, the J gene TRBJ2-2, with 7 bases matching TRBD1. Germline CDR1 and CDR2: SEHNR and FQNEAQ (reference sequence). The CDR3 loop spans 16 amino acids. V was pared by 5 bases and J by 5 bases, with 11 bases of the junction left unmatched. This CDR3 is CASSRIRDRKTGELFF. CDR3 sequence (DNA): TGTGCCAGCAGCCGAATCCGGGACAGAAAAACCGGGGAGCTGTTTTTT.

The chain recombines TRBV5-6 with TRBJ2-1, with 9 bases identical to TRBD2. The trim removed 5 bases at V and 6 bases at J, leaving 12 bases unmatched. Germline V gene sequence: CDR1 SGHDT, CDR2 YYEEEE. This CDR3 has 16 amino acids. The chain's CDR3 is CASRSIAGEVSNEQFF. CDR3 DNA: TGTGCCAGCAGGTCCATAGCGGGAGAAGTTTCCAATGAGCAGTTCTTC. Combining the CDR3 with reference TRBV5-6 and TRBJ2-1 gives the whole variable domain DAGVTQSPTHLIKTRGQQVTLRCSPKSGHDTVSWYQQALGQGPQFIFQYYEEEERQRGNFPDRFSGHQFPNYSSELNVNALLLGDSALYLCASRSIAGEVSNEQFFGPGTRLTVL.

The V call is TRBV7-8, the J call TRBJ1-5; 8 bases align to TRBD1. CDR3 length: 16 amino acids. Germline CDR1 reads SGHVS; CDR2 reads FQNEAQ. With V trimmed by 2 bases and J by 5 bases, 8 bases remained unmatched. CDR3 residues: CASSLKTGTGHQPQHF. As DNA, the CDR3 is TGTGCCAGCAGCTTAAAAACCGGGACAGGACATCAGCCCCAGCATTTT.